What follows describes a single T cell receptor (beta chain). No antigen is known for it. The entry originates in a study of cytomegalovirus exposure and HLA in healthy donors. General observations from the study: Earlier findings revealed that most TCR beta V segments proved productive either about 90% or about 30% of the time.

V lost 3 bases to trimming and J lost 2 bases, with 8 bases between them. The CDR3 has 14 amino acids. Germline values: CDR1 MNHEY, CDR2 SMNVEV (reference sequence). 60 Vbeta and 13 Jbeta primers were used in PCR. Clones were read by immunoSEQ multiplex PCR, and TCRdb kept only the in-frame ones, dropping some. The table shows 75,000 to 100,000 clones, with 81% occurring only once. The TCR was taken from a man aged 40-50 years in good health and CMV-seropositive. This chain uses TRBV27 with TRBJ1-5; no firm D call. The sequenced sample consisted of PBMCs. The CDR3 loop is CASSLRWGNQPQHF. For the CDR3, the DNA is TGTGCCAGCAGTTTGCGGTGGGGCAATCAGCCCCAGCATTTT.